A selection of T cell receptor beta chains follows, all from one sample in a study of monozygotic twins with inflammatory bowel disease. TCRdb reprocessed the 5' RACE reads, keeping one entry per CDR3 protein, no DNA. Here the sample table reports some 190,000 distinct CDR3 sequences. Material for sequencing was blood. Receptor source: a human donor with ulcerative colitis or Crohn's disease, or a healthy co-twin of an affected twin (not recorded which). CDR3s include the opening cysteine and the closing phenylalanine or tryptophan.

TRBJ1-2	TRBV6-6	CASSVGQGDGYTF
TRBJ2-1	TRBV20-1	CSARAADFRYSYNEQFF
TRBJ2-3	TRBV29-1	CSVVGQGWGTDTQYF
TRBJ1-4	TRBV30	CAWRESGQGTEKLFF
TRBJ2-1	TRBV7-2	CASSSGLAGEKFF
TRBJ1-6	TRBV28	CASRPRDRINSPLHF
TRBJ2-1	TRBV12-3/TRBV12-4	CASSLSFVGRLGEQFF
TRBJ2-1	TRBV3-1	CASSQGVTGRGIWQFF
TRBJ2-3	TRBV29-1	CSVGRRGGSTSTDTQYF
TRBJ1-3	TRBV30	CAWSSGAAGNTIYF
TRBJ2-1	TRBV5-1	CASSLPREASYNEQFF
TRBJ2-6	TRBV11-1	CASTPGTGFSGANVLTF
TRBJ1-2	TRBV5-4	CASSSGTVWYGYTF
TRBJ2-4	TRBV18	CASSLGLEAHIQYF
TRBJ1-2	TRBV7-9	CASSSRSGRNYGYTF
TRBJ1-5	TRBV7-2	CASSWTDRQPQHF
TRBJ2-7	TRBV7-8	CASNPTGTRSSYEQYF
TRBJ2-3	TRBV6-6	CASIRDRGTDTQYF
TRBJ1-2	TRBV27	CASSLSPTGQGRYGYTF
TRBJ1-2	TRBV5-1	CTSSDGFGKANYGYTF
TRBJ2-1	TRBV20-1	CSATLAGVNEQFF
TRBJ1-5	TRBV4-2	CASSQDSGGSNSNQPQHF
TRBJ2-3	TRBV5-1	CASSFGLTSTDTQYF
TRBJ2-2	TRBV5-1	CASSPPGKAGELFF
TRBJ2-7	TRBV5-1	CASSGYTGGVRSYEQYF
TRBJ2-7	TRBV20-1	CSARRSGYEQYF
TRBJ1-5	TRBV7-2	CASSIGIWNQPQHF
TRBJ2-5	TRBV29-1	CSVRQGSFETQYF
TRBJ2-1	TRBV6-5	CASSYSAIAGEIYNEQFF
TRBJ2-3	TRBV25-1	CASSDPGGVGDTQYF
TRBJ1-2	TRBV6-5	CASSYSPPGTVYGYTF
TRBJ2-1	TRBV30	CATGAYNEQFF
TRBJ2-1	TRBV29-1	CSHTGYPSNEQFF
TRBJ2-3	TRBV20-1	CSASSAEHTDTQYF
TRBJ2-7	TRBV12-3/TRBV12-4	CASSPIEWQGEHEQYF
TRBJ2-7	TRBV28	CASSLSGQMYF
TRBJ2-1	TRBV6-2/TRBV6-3	CASSYQERSEQFF
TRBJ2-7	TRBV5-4	CASSSSRGGEQYF
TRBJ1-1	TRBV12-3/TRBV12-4	CASTIQTSNTEAFF
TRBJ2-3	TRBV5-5	CASSSTGGWTDTQYF
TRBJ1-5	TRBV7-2	CASSYRSGSQHF
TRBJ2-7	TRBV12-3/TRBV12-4	CASRPQGPESYEQYF
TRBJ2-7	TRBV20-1	CSALAGGNSYEQYF
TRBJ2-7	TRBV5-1	CASSGRTGDYEQYF
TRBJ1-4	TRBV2	CASSDWGRVEKLFF
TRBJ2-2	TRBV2	CASSEAGGTGELFF
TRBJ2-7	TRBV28	CASSGGQISSYEQYF
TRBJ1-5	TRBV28	CASSLYGGDSNQPQHF
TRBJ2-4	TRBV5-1	CASSPVDRGHIQYF
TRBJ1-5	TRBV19	CASSQGQTNQPQHF
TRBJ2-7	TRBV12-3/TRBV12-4	CASSLVPGTGFSYEQYF
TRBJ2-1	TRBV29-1	CSVEGTSKSNEQFF
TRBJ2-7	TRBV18	CASSPPGTAGTHEQYF
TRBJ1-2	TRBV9	CASSAETGAYGYTF